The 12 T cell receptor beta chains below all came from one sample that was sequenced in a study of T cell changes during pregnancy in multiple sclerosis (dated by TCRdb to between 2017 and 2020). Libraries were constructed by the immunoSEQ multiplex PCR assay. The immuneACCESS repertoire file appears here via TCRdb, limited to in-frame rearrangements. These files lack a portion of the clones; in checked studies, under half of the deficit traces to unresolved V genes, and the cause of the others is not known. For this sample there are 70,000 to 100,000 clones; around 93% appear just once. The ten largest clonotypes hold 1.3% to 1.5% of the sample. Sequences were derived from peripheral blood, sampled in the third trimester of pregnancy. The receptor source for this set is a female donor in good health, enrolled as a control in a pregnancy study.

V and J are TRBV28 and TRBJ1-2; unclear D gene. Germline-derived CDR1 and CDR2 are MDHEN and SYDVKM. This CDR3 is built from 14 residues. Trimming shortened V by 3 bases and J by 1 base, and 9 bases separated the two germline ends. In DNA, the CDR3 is TGTGCCAGCAGTTTGGCAGTTCTTAACTATGGCTACACCTTC. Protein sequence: CASSLAVLNYGYTF.

CDR3 region: CSGRQGADTQYF. The DNA of the CDR3 is TGCAGCGGAAGACAGGGGGCAGATACGCAGTATTTT. This chain connects TRBV29-1 to TRBJ2-3; 9 bases align to TRBD1. This CDR3 has 12 residues. Germline V gene data show CDR1 as SQVTM and CDR2 as ANQGSEA. With 7 bases clipped from V and 4 bases from J, the junction kept 3 bases outside the gene matches.

The CDR3 is CASRLTWDRNYGYTF. As DNA, the CDR3 is TGTGCCAGCAGACTGACTTGGGACAGAAACTATGGCTACACCTTC. V and J are TRBV28 and TRBJ1-2, with 7 bases fitting TRBD1. CDR3 length: 15 amino acids. V shed 6 bases and J 2 bases; nucleotides not matched to a gene: 9. The germline V gene has CDR1 MDHEN and CDR2 SYDVKM.

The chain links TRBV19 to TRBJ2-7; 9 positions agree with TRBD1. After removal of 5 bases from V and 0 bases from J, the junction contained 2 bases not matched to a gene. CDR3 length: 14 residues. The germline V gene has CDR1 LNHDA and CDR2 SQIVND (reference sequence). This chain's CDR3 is CASSQQGASYEQYF. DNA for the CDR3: TGTGCCAGTAGTCAACAGGGGGCCTCCTACGAGCAGTACTTC.

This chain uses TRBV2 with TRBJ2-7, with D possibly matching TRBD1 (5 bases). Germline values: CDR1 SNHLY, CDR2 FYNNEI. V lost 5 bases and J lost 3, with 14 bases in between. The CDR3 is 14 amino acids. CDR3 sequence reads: CASSPQGLVYEQYF. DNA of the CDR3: TGTGCCAGCAGTCCTCAGGGTTTAGTCTACGAGCAGTACTTC.

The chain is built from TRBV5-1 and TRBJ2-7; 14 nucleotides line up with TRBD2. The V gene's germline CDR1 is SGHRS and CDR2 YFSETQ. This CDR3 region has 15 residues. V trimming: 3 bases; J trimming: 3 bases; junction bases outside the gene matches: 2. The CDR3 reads CASSWGTSGSYEQYF. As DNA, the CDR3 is TGCGCCAGCAGCTGGGGGACTAGCGGGAGCTACGAGCAGTACTTC. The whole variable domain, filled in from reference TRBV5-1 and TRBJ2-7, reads KAGVTQTPRYLIKTRGQQVTLSCSPISGHRSVSWYQQTPGQGLQFLFEYFSETQRNKGNFPGRFSGRQFSNSRSEMNVSTLELGDSALYLCASSWGTSGSYEQYFGPGTRLTVT.

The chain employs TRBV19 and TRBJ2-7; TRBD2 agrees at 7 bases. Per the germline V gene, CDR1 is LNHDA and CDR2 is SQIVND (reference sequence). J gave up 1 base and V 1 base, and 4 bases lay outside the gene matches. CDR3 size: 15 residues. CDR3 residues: CASSIGQGGSYEQYF. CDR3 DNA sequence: TGTGCCAGTAGTATAGGGCAGGGAGGGTCCTACGAGCAGTACTTC.

DNA of the CDR3: TGTGCCAGCTCTCCCCAGACAGGACAAGAGACCCAGTACTTC. Protein product: CASSPQTGQETQYF. This chain joins TRBV18 and TRBJ2-5, with a weak D call TRBD1 (6 bases). Germline V gives CDR1 KGHSH, CDR2 LQKENI. This CDR3 is 14 amino acids long. V dropped 6 bases and J dropped 2 bases, with 13 bases sitting between them.

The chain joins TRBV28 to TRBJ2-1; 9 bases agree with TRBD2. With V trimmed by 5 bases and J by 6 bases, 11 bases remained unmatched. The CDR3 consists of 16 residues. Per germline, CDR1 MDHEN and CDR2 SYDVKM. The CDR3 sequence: CASSVMTSGIINEQFF. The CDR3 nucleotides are TGTGCCAGCAGTGTAATGACTAGCGGAATAATCAATGAGCAGTTCTTC.

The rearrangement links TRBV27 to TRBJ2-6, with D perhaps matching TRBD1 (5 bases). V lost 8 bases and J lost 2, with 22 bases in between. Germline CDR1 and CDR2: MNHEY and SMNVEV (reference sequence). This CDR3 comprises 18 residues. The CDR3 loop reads CASPSLQDLRPGANVLTF. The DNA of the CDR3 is TGTGCCAGCCCCTCCCTACAGGATCTTCGCCCTGGGGCCAACGTCCTGACTTTC.

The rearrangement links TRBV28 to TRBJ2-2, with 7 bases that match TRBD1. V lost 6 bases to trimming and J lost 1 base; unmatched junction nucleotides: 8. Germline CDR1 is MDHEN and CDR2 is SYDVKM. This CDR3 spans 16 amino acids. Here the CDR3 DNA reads TGTGCCAGCAGCCCCAGGGGGTCGCAGAACACCGGGGAGCTGTTTTTT. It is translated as CASSPRGSQNTGELFF.

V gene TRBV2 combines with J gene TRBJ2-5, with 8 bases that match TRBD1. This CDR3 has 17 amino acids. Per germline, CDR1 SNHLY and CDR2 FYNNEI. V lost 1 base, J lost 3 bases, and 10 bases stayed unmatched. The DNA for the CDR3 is TGTGCCAGCAGTGAAGGTGGCCAGGGGGCGCATGAAGAGACCCAGTACTTC. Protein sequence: CASSEGGQGAHEETQYF.